The 20 T cell receptor beta chains below come from one sample, sequenced in a study of response to subunit inactivated influenza vaccine. A single record per CDR3 protein comes from TCRdb applying MiXCR to the RT-PCR reads. The profile covers 500,000 to 600,000 distinct CDR3 sequences, with 10% to 12% appearing a single time and approximately 11% taken by the ten largest. The same sample was also studied in work on T cells expressing NK-cell markers. As reported in that work: A 5'RACE template switching approach incorporating UMIs was used to make TCR beta cDNA.

Material: PBMCs from blood, obtained on the day of vaccination. The receptors originated from a man between 45 and 60 years old who received an inactivated influenza vaccine.

At least ten counts were recorded for this clonotype. V usage is TRBV12-3 or TRBV12-4 and J usage is TRBJ2-1; 9 bases match TRBD2. The CDR3 has 16 amino acids. After removal of 0 bases from V and 7 bases from J, the junction contained 7 bases not matched to a gene. The CDR3 DNA reads as TGTGCCAGCAGTTTAGCGCTTGGGACTAGCAGGAATGAGCAGTTCTTC. Protein sequence: CASSLALGTSRNEQFF.

This clonotype has ten or more counts. The chain combines TRBV7-6 with TRBJ2-2; D is undetermined. This CDR3 region has 11 residues. CDR1 SGHVS and CDR2 FNYEAQ come from the germline V gene. V was trimmed by 6 bases and J by 9 bases, leaving 8 bases between them. This chain's CDR3 is CASSAAWELFF. CDR3 DNA: TGTGCCAGCAGTGCTGCCTGGGAGCTGTTTTTT.

Only a few counts were recorded for this clonotype. The rearrangement uses TRBV20-1 and TRBJ1-1; TRBD1 might be the D (5 bases). This CDR3 is 13 amino acids long. Trimming took off 6 bases at V and 0 bases at J, with 11 bases between the two ends. CDR1 is DFQATT, CDR2 SNEGSKA, per germline (reference sequence). In nucleotides, the CDR3 is TGCAGTGCCCAGGGACCAATGAACACTGAAGCTTTCTTT. It is translated as CSAQGPMNTEAFF.

This clonotype has just a few counts. The chain has TRBV28 and TRBJ2-7, with 10 positions matching TRBD1. V was pared by 5 bases and J by 2 bases, with 6 bases of the junction left unmatched. This CDR3 has 15 amino acids. Germline CDR1 MDHEN, CDR2 SYDVKM. CDR3: CASSPTGTGAYEQYF. The CDR3 DNA is TGTGCCAGCAGTCCGACCGGGACAGGGGCCTACGAGCAGTACTTC.

This clonotype was detected many times. V is TRBV20-1 and J is TRBJ2-7; TRBD1 matches at 10 bases. V shed 4 bases and J 4 bases; nucleotides not matched to a gene: 10. The CDR3 contains 15 residues. Germline CDR1 DFQATT, CDR2 SNEGSKA (reference sequence). The CDR3 nucleotides are TGCAGTGCTAACCTCGCGGGACAGGGGAAATACGAGCAGTACTTC. Amino acids: CSANLAGQGKYEQYF.

This chain links TRBV3-1 with TRBJ1-3; no clear D gene. Germline assignment: CDR1 LGHDT and CDR2 YNNKEL (reference sequence). V was trimmed by 0 bases and J by 2 bases, leaving 14 bases between them. There are 17 residues in the CDR3. The CDR3 protein is CASSQDSGRSAGNTIYF. The CDR3 DNA sequence: TGTGCCAGCAGCCAAGACTCGGGAAGGTCGGCTGGAAACACCATATATTTT. Variable domain in full (rest from reference TRBV3-1 and TRBJ1-3): DTAVSQTPKYLVTQMGNDKSIKCEQNLGHDTMYWYKQDSKKFLKIMFSYNNKELIINETVPNRFSPKSPDKAHLNLHINSLELGDSAVYFCASSQDSGRSAGNTIYFGEGSWLTVV.

This clonotype was found many times. V is TRBV29-1 and J is TRBJ2-7; 7 bases line up with TRBD2. Germline V gene lookup returns CDR1 SQVTM and CDR2 ANQGSEA. V lost 5 bases to trimming and J lost 4 bases; unmatched junction nucleotides: 5. The CDR3 totals 12 residues. The CDR3 reads CSVRPSGYEQYF. Written as DNA, the CDR3 is TGCAGCGTTAGGCCTAGCGGATACGAGCAGTACTTC.

The chain employs TRBV24-1 and TRBJ2-5; D may be TRBD2 (5 bases). V was trimmed by 4 bases and J by 2 bases, leaving 13 bases between them. Germline values: CDR1 KGHDR, CDR2 SFDVKD. The CDR3 has 15 residues. CDR3 coding DNA: TGTGCCACCAGTGAGGTCTCCTCGGGACAAGAGACCCAGTACTTC. Translation: CATSEVSSGQETQYF.

This clonotype was observed many times. The rearrangement links TRBV5-1 to TRBJ1-2; D unresolved. Trimming took 4 bases from V and 5 from J, leaving 12 bases between them. Germline lookup yields CDR1 SGHRS and CDR2 YFSETQ. CDR3 length: 13 residues. This CDR3 reads CASSLGSHYGYTF. The CDR3 DNA sequence: TGCGCCAGCAGCCTCGGGAGTCATTATGGCTACACCTTC.

The chain is built from TRBV5-1 and TRBJ2-7; 7 nucleotides match TRBD1. The CDR3 covers 16 residues. V gave up 0 bases and J gave up 4 bases; unmatched junction bases: 10. Germline CDR1 SGHRS, CDR2 YFSETQ. DNA for the CDR3: TGCGCCAGCAGCTTGGGGGGCAGACAGGGTGCGTACGAGCAGTACTTC. It is translated as CASSLGGRQGAYEQYF.

This clonotype was seen ten or more times. This rearrangement joins TRBV28 to TRBJ2-7; D is uncertain. Trimming shortened V by 3 bases and J by 0 bases, and 6 bases separated the two germline ends. From germline, CDR1 is MDHEN and CDR2 SYDVKM. The length of the CDR3 is 13 residues. The CDR3 nucleotides are TGTGCCAGCAGTTTGAGTAACTCCTACGAGCAGTACTTC. As protein: CASSLSNSYEQYF.

A few counts support this clonotype. This rearrangement joins TRBV5-1 to TRBJ1-3, with TRBD1 matching over 7 bases. Germline values: CDR1 SGHRS, CDR2 YFSETQ. CDR3 length equals 14 residues. V shed 4 bases and J 3 bases; nucleotides not matched to a gene: 4. The DNA for the CDR3 is TGCGCCAGCAGCCCCGGACAGGATGGAAACACCATATATTTT. This translates into CASSPGQDGNTIYF.

This sequence joins TRBV6-5 and TRBJ2-7, with 8 bases aligning to TRBD2. The ends lost 3 bases at V and 3 bases at J; junction bases unmatched: 7. CDR3 length: 15 amino acids. The germline gives CDR1 MNHEY, CDR2 SVGAGI. The DNA of the CDR3 is TGTGCCAGCAGTTATTTGGGCGGGGGGAACTACGAGCAGTACTTC. Its protein product is CASSYLGGGNYEQYF.

The chain joins TRBV5-1 to TRBJ1-2; 7 bases match TRBD1. The V segment lost 6 bases and the J segment 8 bases; nucleotides outside the gene matches: 13. CDR3 size: 14 residues. Germline CDR1 is SGHRS and CDR2 is YFSETQ. Here the CDR3 reads CASNTGQNYEGYTF. DNA of the CDR3: TGCGCCAGCAACACGGGACAGAACTATGAAGGCTACACCTTC.

This clonotype was counted a few times. CDR3 sequence (DNA): TGCAGTGCTAGAGATAAGGCTAGCTACAATGAGCAGTTCTTC. Residues: CSARDKASYNEQFF. The genes are TRBV20-1 and TRBJ2-1, with D unclear. This CDR3 spans 14 amino acids. V lost 0 bases to trimming and J lost 3 bases, with 9 bases between them. Germline V gene lookup returns CDR1 DFQATT and CDR2 SNEGSKA (reference sequence).

This clonotype was seen a few times. The chain employs TRBV7-6 and TRBJ2-5; D is unresolved. Germline assignment: CDR1 SGHVS and CDR2 FNYEAQ. The CDR3 totals 12 residues. V was clipped by 4 bases and J by 7 bases, with 10 bases between them. CDR3 loop: CASSSNGGTQYF. In DNA, the CDR3 is TGTGCCAGCAGCTCAAATGGCGGGACCCAGTACTTC. Looking up the rest from reference TRBV7-6 and TRBJ2-5 gives the full variable domain: GAGVSQSPRYKVTKRGQDVALRCDPISGHVSLYWYRQALGQGPEFLTYFNYEAQQDKSGLPNDRFSAERPEGSISTLTIQRTEQRDSAMYRCASSSNGGTQYFGPGTRLLVL.

The chain has TRBV5-1 and TRBJ2-5; D is possibly TRBD1 (5 bases). The length of the CDR3 is 14 residues. The germline CDR1 and CDR2 sequences are SGHRS and YFSETQ. Trimming shortened V by 0 bases and J by 3 bases, and 9 bases separated the two germline ends. CDR3 amino acids: CASSLGQQKETQYF. In DNA, the CDR3 is TGCGCCAGCAGCTTGGGACAGCAGAAAGAGACCCAGTACTTC.

The V gene is TRBV7-2, the J gene TRBJ1-2; 8 bases match TRBD1. This CDR3 has 14 amino acids. CDR1 SGHTA and CDR2 FQGNSA come from the germline V gene. The V and J ends lost 1 base and 8 bases, in that order; junction bases with no gene match: 6. CDR3 loop: CASSLEARGHGYTF. The DNA of the CDR3 is TGTGCCAGCAGCTTAGAGGCCAGGGGGCACGGCTACACCTTC.

Only a few counts were recorded for this clonotype. The rearrangement links TRBV4-1 to TRBJ1-4; D perhaps matches TRBD1 (5 bases). The germline V gene has CDR1 MGHRA and CDR2 YSYEKL. This CDR3 has 17 residues. Deletions cut 3 bases from V and 0 bases from J, with 14 bases between. The DNA for the CDR3 is TGCGCCAGCAGCCAGTATCCCGACAGCGCAACTAATGAAAAACTGTTTTTT. This codes for CASSQYPDSATNEKLFF.

This clonotype was seen at least ten times. V and J are TRBV15 and TRBJ2-2, with D perhaps TRBD1 (5 bases). CDR1 and CDR2 from the germline V gene are LNHNV and YYDKDF (reference sequence). The CDR3 is 16 residues long. V was shortened by 2 bases and J by 3 bases, with 13 bases between the two germline ends. In DNA form, the CDR3 reads TGTGCCACCAGCAGAATTTACTCAGGGTACACCGGGGAGCTGTTTTTT. It translates to CATSRIYSGYTGELFF.